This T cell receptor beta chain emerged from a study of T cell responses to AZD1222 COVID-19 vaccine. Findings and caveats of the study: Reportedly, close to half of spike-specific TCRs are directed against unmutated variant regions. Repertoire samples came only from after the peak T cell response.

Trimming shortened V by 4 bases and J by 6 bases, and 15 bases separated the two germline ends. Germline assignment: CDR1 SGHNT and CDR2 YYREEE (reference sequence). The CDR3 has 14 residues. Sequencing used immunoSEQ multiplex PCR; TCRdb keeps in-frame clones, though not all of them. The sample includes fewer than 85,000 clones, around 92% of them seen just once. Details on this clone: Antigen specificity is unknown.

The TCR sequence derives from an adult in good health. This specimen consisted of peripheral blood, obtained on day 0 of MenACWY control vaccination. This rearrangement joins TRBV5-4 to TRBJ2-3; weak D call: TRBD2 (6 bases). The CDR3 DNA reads TGTGCCAGCAGCCTGCCACTAGCTGGTGATACGCAGTATTTT. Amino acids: CASSLPLAGDTQYF.